Shown below are 27 T cell receptor beta chains from a single sample sequenced in a study of early T cells in non-severe SARS-CoV-2 infection. TCRdb passed the 5' RACE reads through MiXCR, listing each CDR3 protein once. Here the sample spans around 30,000 distinct CDR3 sequences, 4.2% being singletons. The source material was whole blood. The source of these receptors is an adult who was a healthcare worker with PCR-confirmed SARS-CoV-2 infection or an uninfected control (not recorded which).

The sample holds many counts of this clonotype. The V call is TRBV28, the J call TRBJ1-1; D is perhaps TRBD1 (5 bases). Trimming removed 10 bases at V and 6 bases at J, with 15 bases between. Germline V gene lookup returns CDR1 MDHEN and CDR2 SYDVKM. This CDR3 has 12 residues. Here the CDR3 reads CAIHGGYAEAFF. CDR3 nucleotides: TGTGCCATTCATGGGGGGTACGCTGAAGCTTTCTTT.

This clonotype showed up many times. V and J are TRBV3-1 and TRBJ1-2, with D tentatively TRBD1 (6 bases). The V and J ends lost 7 bases and 8 bases respectively, with 14 bases between them. The CDR3 totals 12 residues. Germline CDR1 is LGHDT and CDR2 is YNNKEL (reference sequence). CDR3 coding DNA: TGTGCCAGCACCTGGATGGGGGGCGGCTACACCTTC. This sequence encodes CASTWMGGGYTF. The variable domain in full, completed from reference TRBV3-1 and TRBJ1-2, reads DTAVSQTPKYLVTQMGNDKSIKCEQNLGHDTMYWYKQDSKKFLKIMFSYNNKELIINETVPNRFSPKSPDKAHLNLHINSLELGDSAVYFCASTWMGGGYTFGSGTRLTVV.

This clonotype was counted at least ten times. The DNA of the CDR3 is TGCGCCAGCAGTGAGTCTCTAGCAAGGGCAGATACGCAGTATTTT. This translates into CASSESLARADTQYF. V usage is TRBV10-2 and J usage is TRBJ2-3; D might be TRBD2 (5 bases). Trimming stripped 0 bases from V and 4 bases from J, with 11 bases between. The CDR3 is made up of 15 amino acids. Germline V CDR1 and CDR2: WSHSY, SAAADI.

V is TRBV7-8 and J is TRBJ2-3; TRBD2 agrees at 7 bases. This CDR3 has 15 amino acids. The V segment lost 5 bases and the J segment 4 bases; nucleotides outside the gene matches: 9. CDR1 and CDR2 from the germline V gene are SGHVS and FQNEAQ. The CDR3 protein is CASSGGRERADTQYF. The CDR3 nucleotides are TGTGCCAGCAGCGGTGGGCGGGAGAGGGCAGATACGCAGTATTTT. The full variable domain, completed using reference TRBV7-8 and TRBJ2-3, is GAGVSQSPRYKVAKRGQDVALRCDPISGHVSLFWYQQALGQGPEFLTYFQNEAQLDKSGLPSDRFFAERPEGSVSTLKIQRTQQEDSAVYLCASSGGRERADTQYFGPGTRLTVL.

This clonotype was counted at least ten times. The chain employs TRBV10-3 and TRBJ2-3, with 10 bases fitting TRBD2. Germline V gives CDR1 ENHRY, CDR2 SYGVKD. V lost 4 bases to trimming and J lost 6 bases; unmatched junction nucleotides: 10. CDR3 length equals 16 residues. The CDR3, as DNA: TGTGCCATCAGTGGTCGAGGGACTAGCGCCGCGGATACGCAGTATTTT. This translates into CAISGRGTSAADTQYF.

Only a few counts were recorded for this clonotype. V is TRBV20-1 and J is TRBJ2-1; no clear D gene. V lost 5 bases, J lost 7 bases, and 6 bases lay in between. The CDR3 is 10 residues long. Germline V CDR1 and CDR2: DFQATT, SNEGSKA (reference sequence). The CDR3 nucleotides are TGCAGTGCTCTCCGTAATGAGCAGTTCTTC. Translating gives CSALRNEQFF.

J is TRBJ2-1 and V is TRBV11-3; TRBD2 aligns across 8 bases. With V trimmed by 1 base and J by 7 bases, 6 bases remained unmatched. This CDR3 spans 15 amino acids. CDR1 is SGHNT, CDR2 YENEEA, per germline. The CDR3 loop reads CASSLGAGVGNEQFF. CDR3 DNA sequence: TGTGCCAGCAGCTTAGGAGCGGGAGTGGGGAATGAGCAGTTCTTC.

In this sample, this clonotype turned up many times. The V gene is TRBV28, the J gene TRBJ2-3, with D perhaps TRBD2 (5 bases). V lost 5 bases and J 2 bases, leaving 14 bases between the germline ends. Per germline, CDR1 MDHEN and CDR2 SYDVKM. The CDR3 covers 15 residues. The CDR3 sequence is CASSPPDSLTDTQYF. Here the CDR3 DNA reads TGTGCCAGCAGTCCCCCGGACTCCCTCACAGATACGCAGTATTTT.

This clonotype was picked up a small number of times. V gene TRBV3-1 combines with J gene TRBJ2-5; D may be TRBD2 (5 bases). The germline V gene encodes CDR1 LGHDT and CDR2 YNNKEL (reference sequence). This CDR3 comprises 14 residues. V shed 4 bases and J shed 5 bases, with 14 bases lying between them. The DNA of the CDR3 is TGTGCCAGCAGCCCCACTTCGACGGGGGAGACCCAGTACTTC. Encoded protein: CASSPTSTGETQYF.

The sample holds a few counts of this clonotype. This CDR3 reads CSVEDRRTDTQYF. The CDR3 DNA is TGCAGCGTTGAAGATCGGCGCACAGATACGCAGTATTTT. The chain carries TRBV29-1 and TRBJ2-3, with unresolved D. This CDR3 has 13 residues. The V gene's germline CDR1 is SQVTM and CDR2 ANQGSEA. V was cut by 0 bases and J by 1 base, with 5 bases left in between.

This clonotype came up many times. The gene calls are TRBV11-1 and TRBJ2-7; D tentatively fits TRBD1 or TRBD2 (5 bases each). The CDR3 extends over 15 amino acids. V lost 5 bases to trimming and J lost 4 bases, with 18 bases between them. Germline CDR1 and CDR2: SGHAT and FQDESV (reference sequence). The chain's CDR3 is CASSPRGGSKYEQYF. In DNA, the CDR3 is TGTGCCAGCAGCCCGAGGGGCGGGTCCAAGTACGAGCAGTACTTC.

The V gene is TRBV2, the J gene TRBJ1-2; 9 bases map to TRBD1. The V gene's germline CDR1 is SNHLY and CDR2 FYNNEI. V was clipped by 6 bases and J by 3 bases; unmatched bases: 2. The CDR3 has 13 residues. CDR3 sequence (DNA): TGTGCCAGCAGGGACAGGGGTGACTATGGCTACACCTTC. As protein: CASRDRGDYGYTF.

The sample holds many counts of this clonotype. The V call is TRBV18, the J call TRBJ2-7; D tentatively reads TRBD1 or TRBD2 (5 bases each). The CDR3 has 14 residues. V lost 2 bases and J lost 0, with 8 bases in between. The V gene's germline CDR1 is KGHSH and CDR2 LQKENI. The CDR3 region has the DNA TGTGCCAGCTCACCAACAGGACTCTCCTACGAGCAGTACTTC. Residues: CASSPTGLSYEQYF.

This clonotype is a singleton in its sample. The chain employs TRBV7-2 and TRBJ1-2; 8 nucleotides agree with TRBD1. The germline V gene encodes CDR1 SGHTA and CDR2 FQGNSA. The CDR3 runs to 13 residues. V lost 4 bases to trimming and J lost 6 bases; unmatched junction nucleotides: 4. CDR3 region: CASSWTGSDGYTF. DNA of the CDR3: TGTGCCAGCAGCTGGACAGGGTCGGATGGCTACACCTTC. The variable domain in full, with the rest retrieved from reference TRBV7-2 and TRBJ1-2, is GAGVSQSPSNKVTEKGKDVELRCDPISGHTALYWYRQSLGQGLEFLIYFQGNSAPDKSGLPSDRFSAERTGGSVSTLTIQRTQQEDSAVYLCASSWTGSDGYTFGSGTRLTVV.

This clonotype was observed at least ten times. The gene calls are TRBV19 and TRBJ1-5, with D perhaps TRBD1 (5 bases). CDR1 LNHDA and CDR2 SQIVND come from the germline V gene (reference sequence). This CDR3 spans 16 amino acids. Trimming cost V 6 bases and J 1 base, with 16 bases left between them. The CDR3 loop reads CASSDFERGSNQPQHF. The DNA of the CDR3 is TGTGCCAGTAGCGACTTTGAGAGGGGAAGCAATCAGCCCCAGCATTTT.

This clonotype was seen only a few times. This chain links TRBV20-1 with TRBJ2-2; 7 bases are shared with TRBD2. CDR1 and CDR2 from the germline V gene are DFQATT and SNEGSKA (reference sequence). The V and J ends lost 6 bases and 3 bases, in that order; junction bases with no gene match: 7. There are 14 residues in the CDR3. The CDR3 spells CSAVYSGYTGELFF. The CDR3 DNA is TGCAGTGCCGTTTATAGCGGGTACACCGGGGAGCTGTTTTTT.

This clonotype appeared a few times. The V gene is TRBV28, the J gene TRBJ2-2; 7 bases fit TRBD1. J lost 6 bases, V lost 6 bases, and 10 bases had no gene match. CDR1 and CDR2 from the germline V gene are MDHEN and SYDVKM. The CDR3 has 15 amino acids. DNA of the CDR3: TGTGCCAGCAGCCTAAACAGGGGTTATGCCGGGGAGCTGTTTTTT. Translating it yields CASSLNRGYAGELFF.

The table lists this clonotype with many counts. The chain recombines TRBV6-6 with TRBJ2-2, with TRBD1 as a possible D gene (7 bases). Trimming removed 7 bases at V and 3 bases at J, with 15 bases between. This CDR3 has 15 amino acids. Per germline, CDR1 MNHNY and CDR2 SVGAGI (reference sequence). CDR3 residues: CASTPGGSHTGELFF. The CDR3 coding sequence is TGTGCCAGCACCCCAGGGGGGAGCCACACCGGGGAGCTGTTTTTT.

This clonotype occurred a few times. This rearrangement joins TRBV11-1 to TRBJ1-6; 8 bases align to TRBD1. The junction had 2 bases not matched to a gene; V was cut back by 5 bases and J by 5 bases. The germline V gene encodes CDR1 SGHAT and CDR2 FQDESV (reference sequence). The CDR3 runs to 14 residues. CDR3 loop: CASSRTGNNSPLHF. CDR3 sequence (DNA): TGTGCCAGCAGCAGGACAGGGAATAATTCACCCCTCCACTTT.

The chain is built from TRBV7-2 and TRBJ2-1, with D tentatively TRBD1 (5 bases). Trimming took off 5 bases at V and 1 base at J, with 24 bases between the two ends. Germline CDR1 and CDR2: SGHTA and FQGNSA. The CDR3 consists of 19 residues. The CDR3 spells CASSQGVQPTALSYNEQFF. The DNA for the CDR3 is TGTGCCAGCAGCCAAGGGGTCCAACCTACGGCATTATCCTACAATGAGCAGTTCTTC.

In its sample, this clonotype was seen many times. The J gene is TRBJ2-3, the V gene TRBV14, with D unresolved. The CDR3 covers 12 residues. CDR1 and CDR2 from the germline V gene are SGHDN and FVKESK. V gave up 4 bases and J gave up 3 bases, with 5 bases separating them. CDR3 sequence: CASSRRTDTQYF. CDR3 in DNA: TGTGCCAGCAGCCGGAGAACAGATACGCAGTATTTT.

This clonotype came up many times. As DNA, the CDR3 is TGCGCCAGCAGCCAAGATGGGACAGGGGCTACCGGGGAGCTGTTTTTT. Encoded protein: CASSQDGTGATGELFF. This chain uses TRBV4-1 with TRBJ2-2; 10 bases agree with TRBD1. Germline assignment: CDR1 MGHRA and CDR2 YSYEKL. The CDR3 contains 16 residues. The V and J ends lost 0 bases and 5 bases, in that order; junction bases with no gene match: 3.

The chain couples TRBV28 to TRBJ2-3; D is unclear. Trimming cost V 2 bases and J 5 bases, with 11 bases left between them. Germline assignment: CDR1 MDHEN and CDR2 SYDVKM. The CDR3 has 14 amino acids. The CDR3 nucleotides read TGTGCCAGCAGTTTAGGGCCCCGAGAAGATACGCAGTATTTT. It is translated as CASSLGPREDTQYF.

In its sample, this clonotype was seen a few times. The DNA for the CDR3 is TGTGCCAGCAGCGGGACAGGGGCCCATGGCTACACCTTC. Its translation is CASSGTGAHGYTF. This chain uses TRBV28 with TRBJ1-2, with TRBD1 matching 10 bases. J gave up 6 bases and V 6 bases, and 4 bases lay outside the gene matches. The CDR3 totals 13 residues. Looked up from germline, CDR1 is MDHEN and CDR2 is SYDVKM.

The V gene is TRBV6-5, the J gene TRBJ2-6; 8 bases fit TRBD1. The CDR3 is 15 residues long. Losses at the gene ends were 10 bases for V and 0 bases for J; bases not matched to a gene: 5. Germline V lookup: CDR1 MNHEY, CDR2 SVGAGI. The CDR3 DNA follows: TGTGCCACGAATACAGGGGGCTCTGGGGCCAACGTCCTGACTTTC. Translated, it gives CATNTGGSGANVLTF.

This clonotype was detected many times. The chain recombines TRBV6-5 with TRBJ2-2; 8 bases match TRBD1. The CDR3 is made up of 15 amino acids. Losses at the gene ends were 5 bases for V and 4 bases for J; bases not matched to a gene: 6. Per germline, CDR1 MNHEY and CDR2 SVGAGI. The CDR3 loop is CASSPTGGSTGELFF. The CDR3 region has the DNA TGTGCCAGCAGTCCTACAGGGGGAAGCACCGGGGAGCTGTTTTTT.

Of note for this clonotype: A junction boundary mismatches the germline segment, possibly from a read error. This chain connects TRBV7-3 to TRBJ2-7, with D possibly being TRBD2 (6 bases). The CDR3 has 14 amino acids. Per the germline V gene, CDR1 is SGHTA and CDR2 is FQGTGA. CDR3 bases: TGTGCCAGCAGCTCGACCGGGACTTCCTCCGAGCAGTACTTC. It encodes CASSSTGTSSEQYF.